This T cell receptor (beta chain) was found in a study of regulatory T cells in long-lasting Graves disease. Findings and caveats of the study: Samples came from peripheral blood alone, without thyroid tissue. Graves' patients with persistent disease showed TCR diversity lower than patients newly diagnosed. Limited sample numbers may have lowered accuracy.

As regards this clonotype: No antigen is known for it.

The authors built TCR beta libraries using iRepertoire HTBI primers and Arm-PCR of CDR3 regions. TCRdb itself ran the multiplex PCR reads through MiXCR, one entry per CDR3 protein. The sample carries 300,000 to 500,000 distinct CDR3 sequences, around 20% recorded once. Unmatched junction bases numbered 5, after V lost 4 bases and J lost 5 bases. CDR1 SGHNT and CDR2 YYREEE come from the germline V gene (reference sequence). This CDR3 region has 13 residues. The time point was: persistent/refractory GD, antithyroid drugs over 5 years with positive TRAb. After RNA was extracted from PBMCs, the TCR library was made from it. EDTA tubes received nine milliliters of drawn peripheral blood.

V usage is TRBV5-4 and J usage is TRBJ2-7; 8 nucleotides align to TRBD2. The input for sequencing was peripheral blood mononuclear cells (PBMCs), taken when the disease was refractory, from a patient treated with antithyroid drugs. This clonotype was obtained from a female donor with Graves disease. The CDR3 is CASSPTSDDEQYF. The CDR3 DNA sequence: TGTGCCAGCAGCCCGACTAGCGATGACGAGCAGTACTTC.